The clone carrying this TCR beta chain showed up many times. The antigen remains undetermined. This CDR3 has 14 amino acids. Trimming cost V 3 bases and J 2 bases, with 9 bases left between them. Library preparation (for TCRbeta) was performed with unique molecular identifiers. TCRdb independently ran MiXCR on the PCR reads; one entry per CDR3 protein. In the table there are some 300,000 distinct CDR3 sequences, over 7% of which are singletons. This entry is derived from a study of T-cell reconstitution after alpha-beta-depleted transplantation in children. Whole-study findings and limits: T-cell numbers and diversity, one year after transplant, stemmed largely from T cells that were newly produced. At around two months after transplant, the alpha-beta T cells were reportedly derived from several hundred expanded clones that came from non-depleted graft cells. From surviving recipient T cells and thymic progenitors came the high day-60 TCRbeta diversity observed in some patients.

The rearrangement joins TRBV12-3 or TRBV12-4 to TRBJ2-3; D uncertain. The starting material was peripheral blood, obtained 360 days after TCRalphabeta/CD19-depleted stem cell transplant. The source is a female patient between 2 and 15 years old who had a stem cell transplant for Fanconi anemia, so the T cells may come from the graft donor. CDR3 DNA sequence: TGTGCCAGCAGTTTGACCACGACCACAGATACGCAGTATTTT. This gives the protein CASSLTTTTDTQYF.